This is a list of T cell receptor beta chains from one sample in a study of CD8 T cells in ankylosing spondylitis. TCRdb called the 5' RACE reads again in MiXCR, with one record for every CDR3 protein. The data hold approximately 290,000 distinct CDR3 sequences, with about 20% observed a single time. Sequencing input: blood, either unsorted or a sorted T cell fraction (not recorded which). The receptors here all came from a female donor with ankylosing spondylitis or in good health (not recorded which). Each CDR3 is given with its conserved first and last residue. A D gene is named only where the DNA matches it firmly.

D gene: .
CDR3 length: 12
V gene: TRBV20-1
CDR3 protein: CSLVRPGEGQFF

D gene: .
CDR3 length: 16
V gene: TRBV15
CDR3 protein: CATSRDLGENSFLQYF

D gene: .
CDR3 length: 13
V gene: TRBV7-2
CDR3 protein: CASSLAPLETQYF

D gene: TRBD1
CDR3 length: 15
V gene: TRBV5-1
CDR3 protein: CASSGGTGVNSPLHF

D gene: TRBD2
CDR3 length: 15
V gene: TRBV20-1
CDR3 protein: CSASLAGGTYNEQFF

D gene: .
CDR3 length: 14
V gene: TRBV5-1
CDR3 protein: CASSPDRVAGELFF

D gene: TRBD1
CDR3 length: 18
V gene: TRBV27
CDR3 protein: CASSLRTGGKSSYNEQFF

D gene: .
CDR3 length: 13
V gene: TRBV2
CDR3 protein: CASSGVGDREQFF

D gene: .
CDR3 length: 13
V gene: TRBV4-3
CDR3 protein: CASSLLGRDGYTF

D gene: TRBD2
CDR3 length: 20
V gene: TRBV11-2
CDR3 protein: CASSLEGTALGTSGTSEQFF